This TCR beta chain was captured by sequencing in a study of CD8+ T cells in alopecia areata. Study summary: The drug, oral tofacitinib, was given to treated patients at 5 to 10 mg twice daily. Study-wide results and caveats: While tofacitinib was given, many expanded lesional clones persisted in scalp and blood. Clonality was higher in lesional than normal scalp, especially in alopecia totalis/universalis.

CDR1 is SGHAT and CDR2 is FQDESV in the germline V gene (reference sequence). The J segment lost 5 bases and the V segment lost 5 bases, leaving 6 bases of the junction unmatched. This CDR3 spans 14 amino acids. RNA was isolated and reverse transcribed to cDNA, the sequencing template. The assay was immunoSEQ multiplex PCR, and TCRdb's table has in-frame clones only and misses some. The table records roughly 120,000 clones, roughly three fifths of them present only once. The treatment denotes: oral pan-JAK inhibitor, 5-10 mg twice daily. Details on this clone: The antigen is not known.

This receptor was obtained from a human donor with alopecia areata. The specimen comprised CD8+ T cells sorted from blood, sampled at week 24, from a patient treated with tofacitinib. J is TRBJ1-1 and V is TRBV11-1; 9 bases line up with TRBD1. The CDR3 loop is CASSIGQGLTEAFF. In nucleotides, the CDR3 is TGTGCCAGCAGCATCGGACAGGGGTTGACTGAAGCTTTCTTT.